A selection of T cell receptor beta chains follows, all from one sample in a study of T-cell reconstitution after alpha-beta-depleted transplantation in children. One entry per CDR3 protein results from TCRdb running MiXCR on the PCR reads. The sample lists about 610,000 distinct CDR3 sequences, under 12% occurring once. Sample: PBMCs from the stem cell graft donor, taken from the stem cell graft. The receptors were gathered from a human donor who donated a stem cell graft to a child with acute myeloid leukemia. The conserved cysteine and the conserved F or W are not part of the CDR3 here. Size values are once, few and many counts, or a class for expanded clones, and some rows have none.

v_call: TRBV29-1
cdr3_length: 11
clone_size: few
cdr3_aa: SVVLAGVNEQF

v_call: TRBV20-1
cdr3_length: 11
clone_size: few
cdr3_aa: SARSRGANVLT

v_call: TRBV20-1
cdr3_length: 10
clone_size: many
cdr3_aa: SARRGGTEAF

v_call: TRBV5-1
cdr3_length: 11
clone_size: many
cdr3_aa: ATSSGNTGELF

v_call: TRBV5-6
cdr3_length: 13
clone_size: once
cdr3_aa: ASSLLGRDGETQY

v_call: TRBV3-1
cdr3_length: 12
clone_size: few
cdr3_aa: ASSPNSGLNEQF

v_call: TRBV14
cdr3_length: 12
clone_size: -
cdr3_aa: ASSYTRDQETQY

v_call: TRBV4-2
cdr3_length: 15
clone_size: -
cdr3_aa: ASSPRASSGSEGEQF

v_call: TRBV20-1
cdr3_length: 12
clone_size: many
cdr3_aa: SAPSGRAEDEQF

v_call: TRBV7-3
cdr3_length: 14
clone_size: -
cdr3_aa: ASSLGRGLDGDTQY

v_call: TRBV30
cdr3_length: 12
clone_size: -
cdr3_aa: AWTVGAGQDTQY

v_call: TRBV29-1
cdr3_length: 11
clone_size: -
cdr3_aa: SVQTDSGYEQY

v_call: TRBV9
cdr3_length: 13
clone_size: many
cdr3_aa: ASSVVAGGDYEQY

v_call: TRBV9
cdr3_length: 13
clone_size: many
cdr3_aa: ASSVVSSGQETQY

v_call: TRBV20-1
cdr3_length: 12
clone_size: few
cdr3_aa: SARDLGLGSPLH

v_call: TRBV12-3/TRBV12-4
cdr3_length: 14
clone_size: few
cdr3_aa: ASSLGLAGVGNIQY

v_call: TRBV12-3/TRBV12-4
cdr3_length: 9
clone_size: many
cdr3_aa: ASSGLNVLT

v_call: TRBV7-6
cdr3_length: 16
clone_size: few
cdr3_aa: ASSSLGTSGSKTDTQY

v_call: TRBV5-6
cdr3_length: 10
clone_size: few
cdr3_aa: ASRLASHEQY

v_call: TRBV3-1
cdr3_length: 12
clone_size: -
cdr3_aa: ASSPHGREVEQF

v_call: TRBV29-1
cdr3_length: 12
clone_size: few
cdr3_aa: SGVTTHTPDTQY

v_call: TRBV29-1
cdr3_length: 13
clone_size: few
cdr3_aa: SVRLPGQGYNEQF

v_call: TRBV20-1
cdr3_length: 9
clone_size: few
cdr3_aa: SVGRTETQY

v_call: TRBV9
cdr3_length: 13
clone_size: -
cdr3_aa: ASSTGTSGTETRF

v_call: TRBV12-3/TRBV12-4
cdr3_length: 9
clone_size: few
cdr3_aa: ASSPTRAAF

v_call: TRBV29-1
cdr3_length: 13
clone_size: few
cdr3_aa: SVDVRREPFDGYT

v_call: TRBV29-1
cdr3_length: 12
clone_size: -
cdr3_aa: SVEPRGRNYGYT

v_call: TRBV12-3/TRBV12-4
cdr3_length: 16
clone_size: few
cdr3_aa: ASSLALGGPIAKNIQY

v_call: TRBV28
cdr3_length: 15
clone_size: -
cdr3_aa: ASSFQTGLAVWDEQF

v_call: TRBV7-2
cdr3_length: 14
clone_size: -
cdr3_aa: ASSSPSGLGTDTQY

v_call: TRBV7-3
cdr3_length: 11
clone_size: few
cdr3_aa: ASSPGPEETQY

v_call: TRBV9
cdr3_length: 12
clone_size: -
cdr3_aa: ASSVWAGKETQY

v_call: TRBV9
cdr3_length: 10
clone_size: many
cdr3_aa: ASSVALNEQF

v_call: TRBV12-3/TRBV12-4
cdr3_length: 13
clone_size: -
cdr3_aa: ASTAGLAGGYEQY

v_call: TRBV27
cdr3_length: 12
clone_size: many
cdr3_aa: ASSLSGTSETQY

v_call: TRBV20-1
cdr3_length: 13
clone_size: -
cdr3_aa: SARDPKQRNSPLH

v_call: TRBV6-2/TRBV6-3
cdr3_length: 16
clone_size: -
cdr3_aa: ASSYGRKTPYSNQPQH

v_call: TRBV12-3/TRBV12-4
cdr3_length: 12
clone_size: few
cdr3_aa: ASSLTGGRDEQY

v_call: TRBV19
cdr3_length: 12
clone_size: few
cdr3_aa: ASSIRVVTGELF

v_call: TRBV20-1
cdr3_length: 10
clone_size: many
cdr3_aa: SAGARGGEQF

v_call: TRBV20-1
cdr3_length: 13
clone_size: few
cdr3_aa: SARESSAGYNEQF

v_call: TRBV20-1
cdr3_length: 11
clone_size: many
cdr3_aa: SAGGRAKNIQY

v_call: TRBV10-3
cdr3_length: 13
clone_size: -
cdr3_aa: AISTGTGERETQY

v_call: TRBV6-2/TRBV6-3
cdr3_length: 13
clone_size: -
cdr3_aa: ASRKGQAPKPTQY

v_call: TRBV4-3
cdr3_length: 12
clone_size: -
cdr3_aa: ASSHRLPSNEQF

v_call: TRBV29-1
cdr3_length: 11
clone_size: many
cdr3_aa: SVEDRPAGELF

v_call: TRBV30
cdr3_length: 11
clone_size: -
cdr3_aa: AWSISVSYEQY